Reported below is one T cell receptor (beta chain). Only in-frame clones appear in the TCRdb table, and some are missing; sequencing was by immunoSEQ multiplex PCR. The data contain about 2.5 million clones, 85% to 95% of them seen just once; the ten biggest clones take up 0.3% to 0.4%. V shed 1 base and J shed 10 bases, with 17 bases lying between them. CDR1 is LGHNA, CDR2 YNFKEQ, per germline. The CDR3 totals 15 residues. The data derive from a study of shared clonotypes between healthy human individuals. The material sequenced was naive CD4+ T cells from PBMCs. The sample's subset: CD45RA+ positively selected. The chain combines TRBV4-2 with TRBJ2-1; perhaps TRBD2 as D (6 bases). The clonotype comes from a man younger than 35 in good health. Some clones in this sample may be carry-over from other donors' samples. CDR3 loop: CASSQGSDYLWEQFF. Written as DNA, the CDR3 is TGTGCCAGCAGCCAAGGGTCGGACTACCTGTGGGAGCAGTTCTTC.